Described below is a single T cell receptor (beta chain) sequence and its context. This clone came up a few times. Its cognate antigen has yet to be identified. Base qualities are missing; no much larger clone stands one base away. These data originate in a study of beta chain features in type 1 diabetes (dated by TCRdb to 2017 to 2018). A note on the overall study: Mean age, gender distribution, total cell number and subset yield were not different between patients and healthy donors. Across all samples, about 110 million sorted cells were examined, and cell number per subset correlated strongly with RNA yield. In the study, recently diagnosed type 1 diabetes patients and matched healthy donors were compared on the TCRB repertoires of their sorted circulating CD4+ T cell subsets. Whereas all 30 or so donors provided naive and central memory subsets, regulatory and stem cell-like memory subsets were isolated from just 8 patients and about 8 healthy donors. The study at large found these results: Type 1 diabetes patients showed a moderate but significant shortening of TCRB CDR3 length in all four CD4+ subsets. Because cDNA was sequenced instead of genomic DNA, highly expressing activated cells could be over-represented, though the groups showed no difference in activation or CD3 levels. At VDJ recombination sites, type 1 diabetes patients had fewer insertions and more deleted nucleotides, which implies abnormalities in thymic rearrangement. Shorter templates might have been favored by PCR, but patient and control samples were amplified and corrected together, so both groups would have been affected equally by any skew. Because the HLA sub-analyses included only small numbers of individuals, any influence of HLA type on TCRB rearrangement was left unresolved. Naive, central memory and regulatory TCRB repertoires appeared to be more alike among patients than among healthy donors.

The High Capacity cDNA Reverse Transcription Kit was used to reverse transcribe all of the isolated RNA, meaning that expressed TCRB transcripts were what got sequenced. Deep immunoSEQ sequencing was performed on naive, central memory and regulatory T cell samples, with an average of roughly 3.3 million total reads per sample. Sorted cells were lysed in RLT buffer and RNA was extracted with DNase-treated RNeasy Micro or Mini kits, depending on cell number. To prevent cross-contamination, each cell subset was processed individually, whereas patient and healthy donor samples were processed jointly. The immunoSEQ multiplex PCR was used to amplify TCRB sequences from cDNA, generating 87-bp fragments that spanned the CDR3 region. Sequencing of the amplicons was done on the Illumina HiSeq platform. The study's processing was this. Synthetic template baselines were used to correct PCR bias computationally, reads within Hamming distance 2 were collapsed, and singletons that could not be merged were discarded. Reads were aligned against IMGT to assign V, D and J genes, CDR3 length and insertions or deletions at six rearrangement sites. Clonotype counts were normalized to sorted cell number within each subset before computing true diversity and Gini coefficients with the tcR R package. Repertoire sharing was quantified using the overlap coefficient calculated on TCRB nucleotide sequences. Out-of-frame TCRB sequences from naive cells were analyzed to stand in for the pre-selection repertoire. TCRdb mirrors the immuneACCESS table, restricted to in-frame sequences. Some clones are absent from its copies; in checked studies, under half trace to an unresolved V gene, and the reason for the others is unknown. The V and J calls and the clone size are those of that table, but D and trimming were determined from the DNA. This sample lists under 900,000 clones; roughly a sixth were detected once. Around 0.02% of the sample is held by the ten biggest clonotypes.

After removal of 5 bases from V and 4 bases from J, the junction retains 5 bases not matched to a gene. The CDR3 numbers 14 residues from cysteine through phenylalanine. The sequence is cut down to CDR3 DNA, 42 bases in frame from base 1. The germline V gene specifies SQVTM as CDR1 and ANQGSEA as CDR2. From each donor, a single peripheral blood sample of roughly 0.11 L on average was drawn into heparinised tubes. A BD FACSAria II and a panel including CD45RO, CCR7, CD25, CD127, CD95 and CD27 were used to sort naive, central memory, regulatory and stem cell-like memory CD4+ T cells. Every sorted population had a purity above 95%. PBMCs were isolated right away by Lymphoprep density gradient centrifugation and were stained directly, without culture. To minimize batch effects, samples were stained and sorted in pairs, one healthy donor with one patient per experiment.

The sequence was collected from a woman younger than 30 in good health. The chain joins TRBV29-1 to TRBJ2-7; the central 13 bases match TRBD2. The sample was naive CD4+ T cells from blood. In the paper's terms, the cell subset or site label means: true naive CD4+ T cells. For the CDR3, the sequence is CSVKLAGGDYEQYF. The sequenced DNA is TGCAGCGTTAAACTAGCGGGAGGGGATTACGAGCAGTACTTC.